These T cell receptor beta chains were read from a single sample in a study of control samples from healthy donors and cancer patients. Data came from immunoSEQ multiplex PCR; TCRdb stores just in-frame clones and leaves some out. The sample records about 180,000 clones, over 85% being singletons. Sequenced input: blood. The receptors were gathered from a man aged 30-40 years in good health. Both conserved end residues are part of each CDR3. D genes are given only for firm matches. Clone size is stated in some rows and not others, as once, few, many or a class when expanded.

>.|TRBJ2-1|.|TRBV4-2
CASSQDQGLAGEVDNEQFF
TGTGCCAGCAGCCAAGACCAGGGGCTGGCGGGGGAGGTGGACAATGAGCAGTTCTTC
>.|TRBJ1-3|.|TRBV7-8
CASSLVFEQGPSGNTIYF
TGTGCCAGCAGCTTAGTTTTTGAGCAGGGCCCCTCTGGAAACACCATATATTTT
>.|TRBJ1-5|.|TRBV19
CASSIGQLSDQPQHF
TGTGCCAGTAGTATTGGACAGCTAAGCGATCAGCCCCAGCATTTT
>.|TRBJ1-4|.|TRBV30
CAWSGAGKKLFF
TGTGCCTGGAGTGGAGCAGGGAAGAAACTGTTTTTT
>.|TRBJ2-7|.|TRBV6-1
CASSESWTPSGYEQYF
TGTGCCAGCAGTGAAAGTTGGACCCCTTCGGGCTACGAGCAGTACTTC
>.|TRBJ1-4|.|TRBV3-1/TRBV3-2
CASSFQGLNEKLFF
TGTGCCAGCAGCTTTCAGGGACTTAATGAAAAACTGTTTTTT
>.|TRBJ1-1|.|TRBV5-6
CASTLGQGTEAFF
TGTGCCAGCACCCTGGGGCAGGGCACTGAAGCTTTCTTT
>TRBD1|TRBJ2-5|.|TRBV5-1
CASSLGTGTGETQYF
TGCGCCAGCAGCTTAGGGACAGGGACGGGAGAGACCCAGTACTTC
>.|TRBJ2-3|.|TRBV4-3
CASSPGTSWAFTDTQYF
TGCGCCAGCAGCCCAGGGACCTCCTGGGCCTTCACAGATACGCAGTATTTT
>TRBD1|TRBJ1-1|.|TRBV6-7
CASSYGQGAAEAFF
TGTGCCAGCAGTTACGGGCAGGGGGCCGCTGAAGCTTTCTTT
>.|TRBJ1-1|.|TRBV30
CAWRLGAGAEAFF
TGTGCCTGGAGGTTAGGAGCGGGGGCTGAAGCTTTCTTT
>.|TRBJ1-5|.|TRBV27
CASSFQGSSNQPQHF
TGTGCCAGCAGTTTTCAGGGAAGTAGCAATCAGCCCCAGCATTTT
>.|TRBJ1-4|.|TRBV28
CASKVQGSTNEKLFF
TGTGCCAGCAAGGTTCAGGGTTCGACTAATGAAAAACTGTTTTTT
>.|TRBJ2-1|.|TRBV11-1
CASSLDGHSYNEQFF
TGTGCCAGCAGCTTAGATGGTCATTCCTACAATGAGCAGTTCTTC
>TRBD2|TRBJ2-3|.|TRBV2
CASSPRLAGETDTQYF
TGTGCCAGCAGCCCACGACTAGCGGGGGAGACAGATACGCAGTATTTT
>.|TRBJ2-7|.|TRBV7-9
CASSLAGAEQYF
TGTGCCAGCAGCTTAGCGGGAGCCGAGCAGTACTTC
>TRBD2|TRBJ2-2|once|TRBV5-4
CASSPPLASGGRELFF
TGTGCCAGCAGCCCCCCCTTGGCTAGCGGGGGCAGGGAGCTGTTTTTT
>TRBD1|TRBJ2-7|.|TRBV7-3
CASSSTGGGPLFEQYF
TGTGCCAGCAGCTCGACAGGGGGGGGCCCCCTTTTCGAGCAGTACTTC
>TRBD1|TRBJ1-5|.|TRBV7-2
CASSLVGQGNQPQHF
TGTGCCAGCAGCTTAGTAGGACAGGGGAATCAGCCCCAGCATTTT
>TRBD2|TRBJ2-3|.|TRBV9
CASSLAGGPGSDTQYF
TGTGCCAGCAGCCTCGCGGGGGGGCCAGGATCAGATACGCAGTATTTT
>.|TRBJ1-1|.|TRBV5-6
CASSSIREGDRTEAFF
TGTGCCAGCAGCTCGATCAGGGAGGGTGATCGTACTGAAGCTTTCTTT
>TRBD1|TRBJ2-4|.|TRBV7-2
CASSLDGQGKNIQYF
TGTGCCAGCAGCCTTGACGGACAGGGCAAAAACATTCAGTACTTC
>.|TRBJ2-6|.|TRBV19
CASSIGGGPNVLTF
TGTGCCAGTAGTATAGGGGGTGGGCCCAACGTCCTGACTTTC
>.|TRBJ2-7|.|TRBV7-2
CASSLVGEQYF
TGTGCCAGCAGCTTAGTTGGCGAGCAGTACTTC
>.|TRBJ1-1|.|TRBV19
CASSISGREGAYTEAFF
TGTGCCAGTAGTATTTCAGGCAGAGAAGGGGCCTACACTGAAGCTTTCTTT
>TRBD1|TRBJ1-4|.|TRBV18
CASSPSGGQQEEELFF
TGTGCCAGCTCACCTTCAGGGGGGCAACAGGAGGAGGAACTGTTTTTT
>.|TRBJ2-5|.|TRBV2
CASSEDIQETQYF
TGTGCCAGCAGTGAGGACATACAAGAGACCCAGTACTTC
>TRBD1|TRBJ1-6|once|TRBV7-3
CASSSRTGVGSPLHF
TGTGCCAGCAGCTCTCGGACAGGGGTGGGTTCACCCCTCCACTTT
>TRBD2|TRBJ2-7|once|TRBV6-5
CASHPSGGARNEQYF
TGTGCCAGCCACCCAAGCGGGGGGGCTCGGAACGAGCAGTACTTC
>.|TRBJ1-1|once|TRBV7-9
CASSLAGVINTEAFF
TGTGCCAGCAGCTTAGCTGGAGTAATCAACACTGAAGCTTTCTTT
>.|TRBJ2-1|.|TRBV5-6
CASSSGTGPLNEQFF
TGTGCCAGCAGTTCCGGGACGGGGCCTTTGAATGAGCAGTTCTTC
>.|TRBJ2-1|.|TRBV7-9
CASSSASPEQFF
TGTGCCAGCAGCTCCGCATCCCCTGAGCAGTTCTTC
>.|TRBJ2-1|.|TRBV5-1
CASSWPGKNEQFF
TGCGCCAGCAGCTGGCCGGGTAAAAATGAGCAGTTCTTC
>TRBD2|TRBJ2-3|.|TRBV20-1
CSASGTSGGADTQYF
TGCAGTGCTAGTGGGACTAGCGGGGGGGCAGATACGCAGTATTTT
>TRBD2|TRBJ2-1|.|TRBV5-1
CASSFTGLAGNEQFF
TGCGCCAGCAGCTTCACGGGACTAGCGGGGAATGAGCAGTTCTTC
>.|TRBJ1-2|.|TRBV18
CASSPSRAEYNGYTF
TGTGCCAGCTCACCATCCCGGGCGGAATACAATGGCTACACCTTC
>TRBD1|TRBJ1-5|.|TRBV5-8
CASSKGQRDGDQPQHF
TGTGCCAGCAGCAAGGGACAGCGGGACGGCGATCAGCCCCAGCATTTT
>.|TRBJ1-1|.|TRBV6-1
CASSDKGKVEAFF
TGTGCCAGCAGTGATAAAGGGAAGGTTGAAGCTTTCTTT
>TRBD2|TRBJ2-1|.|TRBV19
CASRTGRGEQFF
TGTGCCAGTAGGACTGGGAGGGGTGAGCAGTTCTTC
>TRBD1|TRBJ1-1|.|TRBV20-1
CSVGQAPPVF
TGCAGTGTGGGACAGGCCCCTCCAGTCTTT
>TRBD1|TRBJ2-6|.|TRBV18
CASSPTGGAFGANVLTF
TGTGCCAGCTCCCCGACAGGGGGCGCCTTTGGGGCCAACGTCCTGACTTTC
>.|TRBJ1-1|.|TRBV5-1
CASSLKGNTEAFF
TGCGCCAGCAGCTTGAAAGGGAACACTGAAGCTTTCTTT
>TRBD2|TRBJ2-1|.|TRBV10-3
CAIGRLAGIYNEQFF
TGTGCCATTGGGAGACTAGCGGGAATTTACAATGAGCAGTTCTTC
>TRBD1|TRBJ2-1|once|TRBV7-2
CASSADRGSHNEQFF
TGTGCCAGCAGCGCAGACAGGGGGTCACACAATGAGCAGTTCTTC
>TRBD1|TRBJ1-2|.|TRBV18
CASSPPGTGNYGYTF
TGTGCCAGCTCACCACCCGGGACAGGGAACTATGGCTACACCTTC
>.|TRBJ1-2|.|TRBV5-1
CASSLNPGQGLVGYTF
TGCGCCAGCAGCTTGAACCCCGGCCAGGGGCTAGTTGGCTACACCTTC
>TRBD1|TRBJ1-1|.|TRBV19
CASSKRQGFTEAFF
TGTGCCAGTAGTAAGAGACAGGGGTTCACTGAAGCTTTCTTT
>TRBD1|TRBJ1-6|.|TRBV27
CASSLRVRGKSPLHF
TGTGCCAGCAGTTTACGGGTCAGGGGGAAGTCACCCCTCCACTTT
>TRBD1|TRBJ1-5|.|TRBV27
CASSLSTGFQPQHF
TGTGCCAGCAGTTTATCGACAGGGTTTCAGCCCCAGCATTTT
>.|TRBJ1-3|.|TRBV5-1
CASSLEGGGGNTIYF
TGCGCCAGCAGCTTGGAAGGGGGAGGTGGAAACACCATATATTTT
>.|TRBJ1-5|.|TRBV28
CASSRDAGGSQPQHF
TGTGCCAGCAGTCGGGACGCGGGGGGCAGTCAGCCCCAGCATTTT
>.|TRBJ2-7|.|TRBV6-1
CASSDGLTYEQYF
TGTGCCAGCAGTGACGGGTTGACCTACGAGCAGTACTTC
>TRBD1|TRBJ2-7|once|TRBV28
CASSPADRDAYEQYF
TGTGCCAGCAGTCCCGCGGACAGGGATGCCTACGAGCAGTACTTC
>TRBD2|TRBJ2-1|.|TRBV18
CASSASGSSYNEQFF
TGTGCCAGCTCAGCTAGCGGGAGCTCCTACAATGAGCAGTTCTTC
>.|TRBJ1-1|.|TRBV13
CASSSQGYTEAFF
TGTGCCAGCAGCTCGCAGGGGTACACTGAAGCTTTCTTT
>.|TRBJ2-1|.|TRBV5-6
CASSLEFAGMVQFF
TGTGCCAGCAGCTTGGAGTTTGCGGGAATGGTGCAGTTCTTC
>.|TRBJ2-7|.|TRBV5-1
CASSLEAGSSYEQYF
TGCGCCAGCAGCTTGGAGGCGGGTAGCTCCTACGAGCAGTACTTC
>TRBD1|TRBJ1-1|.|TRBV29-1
CSVRQGNTEAFF
TGCAGCGTTCGACAGGGGAACACTGAAGCTTTCTTT
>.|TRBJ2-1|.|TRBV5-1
CASSLGRGRAQGQFF
TGCGCCAGCAGCTTGGGGCGGGGCCGGGCCCAGGGGCAGTTCTTC